Below, 12 T cell receptor beta chains from the same sample are listed, as sequenced in a study of blood T cell repertoires in COVID-19. Profiling relied on immunoSEQ multiplex PCR, and the TCRdb table lists in-frame clones only, not all of them. The table lists 300,000 to 450,000 clones, around 85% of them singletons. Sequencing was carried out using peripheral blood. The source of these receptors is a woman between 18 and 29 years old with acute or convalescent COVID-19.

The chain couples TRBV4-1 to TRBJ2-2, with 8 bases matching TRBD1. The junction had 7 bases not matched to a gene; V was cut back by 1 base and J by 3 bases. This CDR3 contains 17 residues. Germline V gene lookup returns CDR1 MGHRA and CDR2 YSYEKL. The CDR3 DNA reads TGCGCCAGCAGCCAAGCATCAGGGGGCGTCGACACCGGGGAGCTGTTTTTT. It specifies CASSQASGGVDTGELFF.

The rearrangement uses TRBV2 and TRBJ2-1; 7 positions agree with TRBD2. The CDR3 has 16 amino acids. Germline CDR1 SNHLY, CDR2 FYNNEI. V was clipped by 6 bases and J by 2 bases; unmatched bases: 10. CDR3 sequence reads: CASRERLAHPYNEQFF. The CDR3 nucleotides are TGTGCCAGCAGGGAGCGACTAGCCCACCCCTACAATGAGCAGTTCTTC.

The table lists this clone with a few counts. The chain uses TRBV7-3 and TRBJ2-7; 14 positions agree with TRBD2. The CDR3 extends over 16 amino acids. Germline V gene data show CDR1 as SGHTA and CDR2 as FQGTGA. V lost 5 bases and J lost 3; bases outside the gene matches: 6. CDR3 sequence reads: CASSITGTSGSYEQYF. The CDR3, as DNA: TGTGCCAGCAGCATTACCGGGACTAGCGGGAGCTACGAGCAGTACTTC. Variable domain in full (rest from reference TRBV7-3 and TRBJ2-7): GAGVSQTPSNKVTEKGKYVELRCDPISGHTALYWYRQSLGQGPEFLIYFQGTGAADDSGLPNDRFFAVRPEGSVSTLKIQRTERGDSAVYLCASSITGTSGSYEQYFGPGTRLTVT.

The V gene is TRBV5-1, the J gene TRBJ2-7; 9 bases map to TRBD1. Germline assignment: CDR1 SGHRS and CDR2 YFSETQ. V was clipped by 6 bases and J by 2 bases; unmatched bases: 9. The CDR3 runs 15 residues. The CDR3 loop is CASTFARQGAYEQYF. Here the CDR3 DNA reads TGCGCCAGCACCTTTGCAAGACAGGGGGCCTACGAGCAGTACTTC.

This clone was recorded only once. The chain couples TRBV5-1 to TRBJ2-7; D is perhaps TRBD2 (6 bases). The CDR3 consists of 15 residues. Germline assignment: CDR1 SGHRS and CDR2 YFSETQ. V dropped 2 bases and J dropped 3 bases, with 15 bases sitting between them. CDR3 nucleotides: TGCGCCAGCAGCTTCGAGGGACTTGATGACTACGAGCAGTACTTC. Its protein is CASSFEGLDDYEQYF.

The V and J genes are TRBV6-1 and TRBJ1-5; D is undetermined. Germline CDR1 MNHNS, CDR2 SASEGT. The CDR3 is made up of 12 amino acids. The V and J ends lost 2 bases and 6 bases respectively, with 5 bases between them. The CDR3 coding sequence is TGTGCCAGCAGTGAAACTGTTCAGCCCCAGCATTTT. The encoded protein is CASSETVQPQHF.

Only one count was recorded for this clone. This chain joins TRBV6-6 and TRBJ1-5; 7 nucleotides agree with TRBD1. The length of the CDR3 is 16 residues. J lost 4 bases, V lost 4 bases, and 10 bases had no gene match. Germline V gives CDR1 MNHNY, CDR2 SVGAGI (reference sequence). The CDR3 DNA reads as TGTGCCAGCAGTTTATTAACAGGGGCGGGTAATCAGCCCCAGCATTTT. Translation: CASSLLTGAGNQPQHF.

This clone has only a few counts. The gene calls are TRBV5-6 and TRBJ1-2, with 8 bases lining up with TRBD1. The CDR3 totals 17 residues. The V gene end was trimmed by 3 bases and the J gene end by 2 bases; junction bases not matched to a gene: 12. The germline gives CDR1 SGHDT, CDR2 YYEEEE. CDR3 coding DNA: TGTGCCAGCAGCTCCATTCCGGGACAGGCGGGCAACTATGGCTACACCTTC. Protein product: CASSSIPGQAGNYGYTF. Full variable domain (missing parts from reference TRBV5-6 and TRBJ1-2): DAGVTQSPTHLIKTRGQQVTLRCSPKSGHDTVSWYQQALGQGPQFIFQYYEEEERQRGNFPDRFSGHQFPNYSSELNVNALLLGDSALYLCASSSIPGQAGNYGYTFGSGTRLTVV.

This clone was counted between two and nine times. V is TRBV6-5 and J is TRBJ2-1, with 7 bases lining up with TRBD2. The germline CDR1 and CDR2 sequences are MNHEY and SVGAGI. V shed 6 bases, J shed 10 bases, and the junction held 12 bases outside the gene matches. The CDR3 consists of 14 residues. CDR3 in amino acids: CASSDLAEGREQFF. CDR3 sequence (DNA): TGTGCCAGCAGCGATCTAGCGGAGGGCCGGGAGCAGTTCTTC.

This chain links TRBV29-1 with TRBJ2-6; D gene ambiguous. There are 14 residues in the CDR3. Trimming took off 3 bases at V and 4 bases at J, with 10 bases between the two ends. Germline lookup yields CDR1 SQVTM and CDR2 ANQGSEA. CDR3 residues: CSVDAGPGANVLTF. As DNA, the CDR3 is TGCAGCGTTGACGCTGGGCCCGGGGCCAACGTCCTGACTTTC.

This clone appeared a few times. The chain recombines TRBV7-8 with TRBJ1-5; 8 bases are a match to TRBD1. V was clipped by 4 bases and J by 0 bases; unmatched bases: 5. The germline CDR1 and CDR2 sequences are SGHVS and FQNEAQ. This CDR3 contains 16 residues. The CDR3 loop reads CASSSMGQDSNQPQHF. The CDR3 DNA reads TGTGCCAGCAGCTCCATGGGACAGGATAGCAATCAGCCCCAGCATTTT.

A single count supports this clone. CDR3 sequence (DNA): TGTGCCAGCAGGGGGACAGGGGTTAATTCACCCCTCCACTTT. Amino acids: CASRGTGVNSPLHF. The chain combines TRBV27 with TRBJ1-6; 10 positions agree with TRBD1. The germline gives CDR1 MNHEY, CDR2 SMNVEV (reference sequence). V lost 6 bases, J lost 6 bases, and 2 bases stayed unmatched. The CDR3 length is 14 residues.